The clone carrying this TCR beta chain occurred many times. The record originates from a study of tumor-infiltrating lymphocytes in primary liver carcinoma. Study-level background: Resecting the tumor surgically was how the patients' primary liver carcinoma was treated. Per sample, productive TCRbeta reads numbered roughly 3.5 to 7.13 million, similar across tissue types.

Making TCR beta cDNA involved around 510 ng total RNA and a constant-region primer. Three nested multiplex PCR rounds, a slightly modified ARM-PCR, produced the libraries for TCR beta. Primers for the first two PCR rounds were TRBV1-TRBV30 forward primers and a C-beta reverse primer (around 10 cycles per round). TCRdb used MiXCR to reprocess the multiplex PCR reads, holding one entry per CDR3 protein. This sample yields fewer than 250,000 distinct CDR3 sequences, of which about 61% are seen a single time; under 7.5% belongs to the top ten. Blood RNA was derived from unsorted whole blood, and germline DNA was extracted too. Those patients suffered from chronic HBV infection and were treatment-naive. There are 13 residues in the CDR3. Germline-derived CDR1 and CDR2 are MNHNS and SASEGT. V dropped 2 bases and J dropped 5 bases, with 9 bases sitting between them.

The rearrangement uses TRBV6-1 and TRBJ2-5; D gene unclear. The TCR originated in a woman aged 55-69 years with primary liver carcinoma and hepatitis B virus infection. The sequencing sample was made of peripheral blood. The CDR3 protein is CASSERDRETQYF. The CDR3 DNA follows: TGTGCCAGCAGTGAACGAGACCGGGAGACCCAGTACTTC.